The table lists the clone carrying this T cell receptor beta chain with a few counts. Its antigen is undetermined. Germline loops: CDR1 DFQATT, CDR2 SNEGSKA (reference sequence). Between the trimmed V and J ends, which lost 3 bases and 8 bases, there was a span of 20 bases. The CDR3 has 15 amino acids. These data are taken from a study of T-cell memory formation after mild COVID-19. Study outcomes and limitations: Pre-infection memory carried some responding clones, suggesting that cross-reactive memory joined.

TCRdb re-called the 5' RACE reads with MiXCR, one entry per CDR3 protein. The table has roughly 400,000 distinct CDR3 sequences, over 15% seen once. Sequenced material: PBMCs or a T cell subset sorted from them (not recorded which). The receptor comes from a man between 18 and 35 years old who had mild COVID-19 (a few samples of this study predate the infection). Cell type and time point are not known. V usage is TRBV20-1 and J usage is TRBJ1-5; D uncertain. CDR3 in amino acids: CSASQAYYPDEPQHF. Written as DNA, the CDR3 is TGCAGTGCTAGTCAGGCGTATTATCCCGACGAGCCCCAGCATTTT.